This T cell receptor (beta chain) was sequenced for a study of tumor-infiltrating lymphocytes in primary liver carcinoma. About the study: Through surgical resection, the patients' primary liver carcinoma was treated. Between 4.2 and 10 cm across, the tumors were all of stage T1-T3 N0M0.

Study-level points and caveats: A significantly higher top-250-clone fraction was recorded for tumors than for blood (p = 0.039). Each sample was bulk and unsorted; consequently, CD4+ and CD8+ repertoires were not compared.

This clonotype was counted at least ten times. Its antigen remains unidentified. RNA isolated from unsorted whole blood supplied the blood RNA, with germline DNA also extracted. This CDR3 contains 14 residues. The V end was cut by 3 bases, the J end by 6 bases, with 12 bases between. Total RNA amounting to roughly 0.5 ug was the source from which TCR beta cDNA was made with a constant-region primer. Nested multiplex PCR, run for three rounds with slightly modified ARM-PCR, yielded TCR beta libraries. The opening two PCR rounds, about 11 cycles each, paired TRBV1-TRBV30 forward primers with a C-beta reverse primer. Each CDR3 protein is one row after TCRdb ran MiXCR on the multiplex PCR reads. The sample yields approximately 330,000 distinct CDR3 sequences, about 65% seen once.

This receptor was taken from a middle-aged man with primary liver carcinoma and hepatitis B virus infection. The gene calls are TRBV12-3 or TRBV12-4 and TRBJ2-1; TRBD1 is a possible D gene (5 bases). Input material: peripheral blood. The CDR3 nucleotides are TGTGCCAGCAGTTTGTCGACAGTGGTCAATGAGCAGTTCTTC. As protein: CASSLSTVVNEQFF.